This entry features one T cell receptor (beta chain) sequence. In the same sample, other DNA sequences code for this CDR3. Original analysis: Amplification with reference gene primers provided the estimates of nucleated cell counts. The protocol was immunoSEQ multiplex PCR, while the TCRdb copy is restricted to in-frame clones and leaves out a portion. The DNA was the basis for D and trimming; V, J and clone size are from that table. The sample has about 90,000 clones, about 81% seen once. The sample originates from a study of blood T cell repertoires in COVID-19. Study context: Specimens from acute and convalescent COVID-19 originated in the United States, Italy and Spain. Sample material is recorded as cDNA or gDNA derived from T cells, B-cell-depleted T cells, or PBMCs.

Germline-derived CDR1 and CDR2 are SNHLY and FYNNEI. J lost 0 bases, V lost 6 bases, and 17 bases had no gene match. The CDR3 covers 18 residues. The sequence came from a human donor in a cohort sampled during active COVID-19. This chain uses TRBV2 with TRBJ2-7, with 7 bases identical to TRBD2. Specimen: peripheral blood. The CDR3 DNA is TGTGCCAGCAGACGCAGAACTGGCATCGGGGGGAGCTCCTACGAGCAGTACTTC. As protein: CASRRRTGIGGSSYEQYF.